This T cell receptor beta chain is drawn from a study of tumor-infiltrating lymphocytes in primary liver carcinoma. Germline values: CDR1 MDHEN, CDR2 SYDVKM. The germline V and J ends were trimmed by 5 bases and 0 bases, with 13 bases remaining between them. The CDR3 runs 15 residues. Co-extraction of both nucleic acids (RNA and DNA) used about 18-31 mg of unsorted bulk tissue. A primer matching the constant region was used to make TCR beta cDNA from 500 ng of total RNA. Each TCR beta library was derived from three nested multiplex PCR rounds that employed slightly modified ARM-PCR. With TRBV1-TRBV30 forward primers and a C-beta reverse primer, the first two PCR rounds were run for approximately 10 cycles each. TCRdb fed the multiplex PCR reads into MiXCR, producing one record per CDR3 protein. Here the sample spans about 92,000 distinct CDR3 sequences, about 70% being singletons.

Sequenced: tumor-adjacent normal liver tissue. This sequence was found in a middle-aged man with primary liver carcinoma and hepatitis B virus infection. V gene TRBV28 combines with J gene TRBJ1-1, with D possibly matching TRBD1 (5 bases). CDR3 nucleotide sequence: TGTGCCAGCAGTCCGAAGGGGAGGATGAACACTGAAGCTTTCTTT. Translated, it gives CASSPKGRMNTEAFF.